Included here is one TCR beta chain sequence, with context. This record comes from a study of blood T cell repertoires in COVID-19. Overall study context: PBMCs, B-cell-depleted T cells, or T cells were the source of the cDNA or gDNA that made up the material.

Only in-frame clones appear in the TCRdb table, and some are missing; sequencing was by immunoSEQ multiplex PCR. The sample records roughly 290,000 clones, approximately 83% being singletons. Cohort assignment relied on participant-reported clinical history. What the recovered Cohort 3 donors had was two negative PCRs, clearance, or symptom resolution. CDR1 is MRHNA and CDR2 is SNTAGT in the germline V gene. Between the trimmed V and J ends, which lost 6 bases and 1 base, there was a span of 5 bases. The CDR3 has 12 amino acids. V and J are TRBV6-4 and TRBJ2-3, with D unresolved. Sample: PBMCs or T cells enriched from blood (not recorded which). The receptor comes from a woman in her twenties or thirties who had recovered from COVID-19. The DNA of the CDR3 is TGTGCCAGCAGGTATGGCACAGATACGCAGTATTTT. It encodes CASRYGTDTQYF.